Presented here are 19 T cell receptor beta chains from one specimen sequenced in a study of shared clonotypes between healthy human individuals. Repertoires were generated with immunoSEQ multiplex PCR, while TCRdb's copy carries only in-frame clones and drops some. This repertoire shows millions of clones, 90% to 95% found once; its top ten account for 0.13%. The sequencing input was naive CD4+ T cells sorted from blood. The subset denotes: CD45RA+ positively selected. The receptors here all came from a man younger than 30 in good health.

This clone was picked up one time. The chain uses TRBV5-4 and TRBJ2-3, with 8 bases that match TRBD1. Germline V gives CDR1 SGHNT, CDR2 YYREEE (reference sequence). V gave up 2 bases and J gave up 5 bases; unmatched junction bases: 7. CDR3 length: 15 amino acids. CDR3 nucleotides: TGTGCCAGCAGCTTTAACACAGGGGGAGGAGATACGCAGTATTTT. Its translation: CASSFNTGGGDTQYF.

The V gene is TRBV6-6, the J gene TRBJ2-1; D unresolved. The CDR3 loop spans 12 amino acids. Germline V gene data show CDR1 as MNHNY and CDR2 as SVGAGI (reference sequence). Trimming shortened V by 6 bases and J by 6 bases, and 9 bases separated the two germline ends. This chain's CDR3 is CASSLAGNEQFF. The CDR3, as DNA: TGTGCCAGCAGCCTTGCAGGCAATGAGCAGTTCTTC.

V is TRBV7-2 and J is TRBJ1-2; 8 bases are a match to TRBD1. J was trimmed by 2 bases and V by 5 bases; bases with no gene match: 7. CDR3 size: 15 residues. The germline V gene encodes CDR1 SGHTA and CDR2 FQGNSA. The CDR3 nucleotides read TGTGCCAGCAGCCGATCGCAGGGGGCAAACTATGGCTACACCTTC. It codes for CASSRSQGANYGYTF.

This chain connects TRBV27 to TRBJ2-4; D is perhaps TRBD1 or TRBD2 (7 bases each). Trimming took 0 bases from V and 0 from J, leaving 18 bases between them. This CDR3 spans 19 amino acids. CDR1 and CDR2 (germline): MNHEY, SMNVEV (reference sequence). CDR3 coding DNA: TGTGCCAGCAGTTTATCGGGAGGGGGCGTCAACCTAGCCAAAAACATTCAGTACTTC. Translating it yields CASSLSGGGVNLAKNIQYF.

The chain employs TRBV4-3 and TRBJ2-1; TRBD1 matches at 11 bases. CDR3 length: 15 amino acids. Germline assignment: CDR1 LGHNA and CDR2 YSLEER. The ends lost 4 bases at V and 3 bases at J; junction bases unmatched: 2. The CDR3 region has the DNA TGCGCCAGCAGCCCGGGGACAGGGGGCTACAATGAGCAGTTCTTC. It encodes CASSPGTGGYNEQFF.

This rearrangement joins TRBV27 to TRBJ2-1; 7 nucleotides agree with TRBD1. The CDR3 sequence is 15 residues long. Germline V lookup: CDR1 MNHEY, CDR2 SMNVEV (reference sequence). Germline trimming cut 2 bases from V and 4 bases from J; bases unmatched to any gene: 5. CDR3 amino acids: CASSLLGQSYNEQFF. The CDR3 DNA is TGTGCCAGCAGTTTACTGGGACAGAGTTACAATGAGCAGTTCTTC.

The rearrangement uses TRBV6-5 and TRBJ1-2; D possibly corresponds to TRBD1 (5 bases). The germline gives CDR1 MNHEY, CDR2 SVGAGI. V lost 6 bases to trimming and J lost 4 bases, with 9 bases between them. This CDR3 has 12 residues. CDR3 DNA sequence: TGTGCCAGCAGGGGGCTGGCCTATGGCTACACCTTC. As protein: CASRGLAYGYTF.

This chain connects TRBV5-8 to TRBJ2-5, with 13 bases matching TRBD2. This CDR3 has 15 residues. J gave up 3 bases and V 5 bases, and 4 bases lay outside the gene matches. Germline V gene lookup returns CDR1 SGHTS and CDR2 YDEGEE. CDR3 coding DNA: TGTGCCAGCAGTTCCGGACTAGCGGGGGAAGAGACCCAGTACTTC. It encodes CASSSGLAGEETQYF.

CDR3 sequence reads: CASSSTGTTTNEKLFF. CDR3 DNA: TGCGCCAGCAGCTCGACCGGGACAACAACTAATGAAAAACTGTTTTTT. The chain has TRBV5-1 and TRBJ1-4, with D tentatively TRBD1 (6 bases). The V gene's germline CDR1 is SGHRS and CDR2 YFSETQ. The V end lost 3 bases, the J end lost 0 bases, and 12 bases lay between the germline ends. The CDR3 length is 16 residues.

J is TRBJ2-7 and V is TRBV5-4, with 13 bases identical to TRBD2. The V gene end was trimmed by 7 bases and the J gene end by 5 bases; junction bases not matched to a gene: 3. This CDR3 spans 13 amino acids. Germline V gives CDR1 SGHNT, CDR2 YYREEE (reference sequence). The CDR3 DNA is TGTGCCAGCGGGACTAGCGGGATAAACGAGCAGTACTTC. Translated, it gives CASGTSGINEQYF. The whole variable domain, filled in from reference TRBV5-4 and TRBJ2-7, reads ETGVTQSPTHLIKTRGQQVTLRCSSQSGHNTVSWYQQALGQGPQFIFQYYREEENGRGNFPPRFSGLQFPNYSSELNVNALELDDSALYLCASGTSGINEQYFGPGTRLTVT.

The rearrangement uses TRBV11-2 and TRBJ2-3; no firm D call. This CDR3 spans 13 amino acids. The germline V gene has CDR1 SGHAT and CDR2 FQNNGV. Trimming removed 1 base from V and 9 bases from J, with 11 bases in between. CDR3 sequence (DNA): TGTGCCAGCAGCTTAGGAGAAGTGGGAACGCAGTATTTT. This encodes CASSLGEVGTQYF. Full variable domain (remainder filled in from reference TRBV11-2 and TRBJ2-3): EAGVAQSPRYKIIEKRQSVAFWCNPISGHATLYWYQQILGQGPKLLIQFQNNGVVDDSQLPKDRFSAERLKGVDSTLKIQPAKLEDSAVYLCASSLGEVGTQYFGPGTRLTVL.

The V gene is TRBV20-1, the J gene TRBJ2-7; D ambiguous. V shed 3 bases and J shed 11 bases, with 8 bases lying between them. This CDR3 spans 9 amino acids. CDR1 and CDR2 from the germline V gene are DFQATT and SNEGSKA (reference sequence). The CDR3 protein is CSASNPEYF. In nucleotides, the CDR3 is TGCAGTGCTAGTAACCCGGAGTACTTC.

The rearrangement joins TRBV2 to TRBJ2-2, with a tentative D call TRBD2 (6 bases). The CDR3 has 16 amino acids. Germline assignment: CDR1 SNHLY and CDR2 FYNNEI. Between the trimmed V and J ends, which lost 2 bases and 4 bases, there was a span of 14 bases. CDR3 amino acids: CASSENGGWSTGELFF. CDR3 nucleotide sequence: TGTGCCAGCAGTGAAAATGGGGGGTGGAGCACCGGGGAGCTGTTTTTT.

The V call is TRBV7-8, the J call TRBJ1-1; no firm D call. Trimming cost V 5 bases and J 1 base, with 14 bases left between them. The germline V gene encodes CDR1 SGHVS and CDR2 FQNEAQ. The CDR3 contains 15 residues. CDR3 nucleotides: TGTGCCAGCAGCACCGATCGGACCGAGAACACTGAAGCTTTCTTT. Its protein product is CASSTDRTENTEAFF.

This chain joins TRBV6-5 and TRBJ2-5, with D possibly called TRBD1 or TRBD2 (5 bases each). V lost 0 bases and J 5 bases, leaving 7 bases between the germline ends. The germline CDR1 and CDR2 sequences are MNHEY and SVGAGI. There are 13 residues in the CDR3. The chain's CDR3 is CASSYSGEETQYF. CDR3 coding DNA: TGTGCCAGCAGTTACTCGGGGGAGGAGACCCAGTACTTC.

The V call is TRBV2, the J call TRBJ1-6, with 7 bases that match TRBD1. The V gene's germline CDR1 is SNHLY and CDR2 FYNNEI. The trim removed 7 bases at V and 8 bases at J, leaving 8 bases unmatched. The CDR3 runs to 14 residues. CDR3 in amino acids: CASKFQGDYSPLHF. CDR3 nucleotide sequence: TGTGCCAGCAAGTTTCAGGGGGACTATTCACCCCTCCACTTT.

The gene calls are TRBV7-2 and TRBJ1-2; no clear D gene. Germline CDR1 reads SGHTA; CDR2 reads FQGNSA. The CDR3 sequence is 14 residues long. Trimming pared 3 bases from V and 4 bases from J, leaving 12 bases between. The CDR3 DNA reads as TGTGCCAGCAGCTTCGACCGGGCAAGCTATGGCTACACCTTC. Translating it yields CASSFDRASYGYTF.

This clone is a singleton in its sample. V gene TRBV19 combines with J gene TRBJ1-2, with D possibly TRBD1 on 5 matching bases. The V gene lost 4 bases and the J gene lost 7 bases, with 13 bases spanning the gap. Germline V gene sequence: CDR1 LNHDA, CDR2 SQIVND (reference sequence). This CDR3 is 13 amino acids long. The chain's CDR3 is CASSTRQLRGYTF. DNA of the CDR3: TGTGCCAGTAGTACCCGACAGTTACGTGGCTACACCTTC.

The V gene is TRBV7-2, the J gene TRBJ2-7, with 7 bases matching TRBD2. Trimming removed 3 bases from V and 3 bases from J; junction bases left unmatched: 2. CDR1 is SGHTA and CDR2 is FQGNSA in the germline V gene. The length of the CDR3 is 13 residues. CDR3 DNA sequence: TGTGCCAGCAGCTTGAGCGGGAACTACGAGCAGTACTTC. This translates into CASSLSGNYEQYF.